What follows are 27 T cell receptor beta chains derived from one specimen sequenced in a study of T cells in Graves' hyperthyroidism and ophthalmopathy (dated by TCRdb to about 2019). The method behind the library was multiplex PCR. TCRdb shows the sequencer as Illumina HiSeq 2000. TCR beta CDR3 regions were amplified from RNA transcripts. A first-round RT-PCR of the TCR CDR3 used the HTBI primer set with the Qiagen OneStep RT-PCR kit. Through fastp at Q25 and MiXCR, TCRdb rebuilt clones from the public reads, retaining in-frame beta chains. Entries that share a CDR3 protein sequence are merged under the most common genes and DNA. The sample table shows approximately 600,000 distinct CDR3 sequences, and roughly 20% are seen once. Clones ranked in the top ten supply about 35% of the sample. Sequenced sample: blood. These TCRs come from a man under 40 with Graves' ophthalmopathy.

This clonotype was found many times. The DNA for the CDR3 is TGCAGTGCTCACCACCCGGGGCCCCGCGCCCTCAATGAGCAGTTCTTC. Translation: CSAHHPGPRALNEQFF. The rearrangement joins TRBV20-1 to TRBJ2-1; possibly TRBD1 or TRBD2 for D (5 bases each). V lost 5 bases and J 6 bases, leaving 23 bases between the germline ends. The CDR3 runs to 16 residues. CDR1 is DFQATT, CDR2 SNEGSKA, per germline (reference sequence).

The genes are TRBV4-1 and TRBJ2-1; a weak D match, TRBD2 (6 bases). Trimming took 0 bases from V and 3 from J, leaving 15 bases between them. The CDR3 has 17 residues. Germline V gene sequence: CDR1 MGHRA, CDR2 YSYEKL. The DNA for the CDR3 is TGCGCCAGCAGCCAAGATAGATCTGGCGGGATCTACAATGAGCAGTTCTTC. This translates into CASSQDRSGGIYNEQFF.

The rearrangement uses TRBV19 and TRBJ1-5; tentatively, D is TRBD1 (5 bases). V gave up 5 bases and J gave up 7 bases, with 15 bases separating them. Germline V gives CDR1 LNHDA, CDR2 SQIVND (reference sequence). CDR3 length equals 14 residues. The CDR3 sequence: CASSPKGLRQPQHF. In DNA, the CDR3 is TGTGCCAGTAGTCCGAAGGGGTTGCGGCAGCCCCAGCATTTT. Variable domain in full (rest from reference TRBV19 and TRBJ1-5): DGGITQSPKYLFRKEGQNVTLSCEQNLNHDAMYWYRQDPGQGLRLIYYSQIVNDFQKGDIAEGYSVSREKKESFPLTVTSAQKNPTAFYLCASSPKGLRQPQHFGDGTRLSIL.

This clonotype has a handful of counts. The rearrangement joins TRBV12-3 or TRBV12-4 to TRBJ1-1; D unclear. This CDR3 contains 14 residues. The V end was cut by 6 bases, the J end by 0 bases, with 11 bases between. The CDR3 here is CASSPQTMNTEAFF. CDR3 sequence (DNA): TGTGCCAGCAGCCCCCAAACCATGAACACTGAAGCTTTCTTT.

This clonotype was seen many times. The chain uses TRBV20-1 and TRBJ2-7; 9 positions match TRBD1. The V and J ends lost 5 bases and 2 bases, in that order; junction bases with no gene match: 4. Germline CDR1 DFQATT, CDR2 SNEGSKA (reference sequence). The CDR3 runs 13 residues. The CDR3, as DNA: TGCAGTGCTGACGGACAGGGGACCTACGAGCAGTACTTC. Encoded protein: CSADGQGTYEQYF.

This clonotype was picked up many times. V gene TRBV11-2 combines with J gene TRBJ2-1, with 13 bases fitting TRBD2. Germline V gene lookup returns CDR1 SGHAT and CDR2 FQNNGV. The CDR3 runs to 15 residues. J lost 8 bases, V lost 3 bases, and 4 bases had no gene match. The CDR3 DNA reads TGTGCCAGCAGCTTGGGGACTAGCGGGAATGATGAGCAGTTCTTC. Translation gives CASSLGTSGNDEQFF.

V gene TRBV20-1 combines with J gene TRBJ2-4; 13 bases fit TRBD2. The CDR3 covers 14 residues. CDR1 and CDR2 (germline): DFQATT, SNEGSKA (reference sequence). Losses at the gene ends were 6 bases for V and 10 bases for J; bases not matched to a gene: 9. The CDR3 DNA reads as TGCAGTGCCGAGACTAGCGGGAGGCCACGTATTCAGTACTTC. Its translation: CSAETSGRPRIQYF.

The chain uses TRBV5-1 and TRBJ2-7; D unclear. Germline V gives CDR1 SGHRS, CDR2 YFSETQ. The CDR3 covers 15 residues. The ends were cut back, 0 bases at V and 5 bases at J, with 15 bases in the middle. CDR3: CASSLERAVGHEQYF. CDR3 in DNA: TGCGCCAGCAGCTTGGAAAGGGCCGTAGGCCACGAGCAGTACTTC.

This clonotype was recorded many times. The chain links TRBV6-1 to TRBJ2-2; D call uncertain. Germline V CDR1 and CDR2: MNHNS, SASEGT. The germline V and J ends were trimmed by 5 bases and 6 bases, with 10 bases remaining between them. This CDR3 is 13 amino acids long. The CDR3 spells CASSPLGSGELFF. CDR3 in DNA: TGTGCCAGCAGTCCTTTGGGGTCCGGGGAGCTGTTTTTT.

The genes are TRBV20-1 and TRBJ1-5; 7 positions match TRBD1. With V trimmed by 5 bases and J by 4 bases, 8 bases remained unmatched. From germline, CDR1 is DFQATT and CDR2 SNEGSKA (reference sequence). This CDR3 is built from 14 residues. In DNA form, the CDR3 reads TGCAGTGCTTCCCGACAGGGAAATAATCAGCCCCAGCATTTT. Protein product: CSASRQGNNQPQHF.

The rearrangement joins TRBV3-1 to TRBJ2-5, with 12 bases aligning to TRBD2. V dropped 3 bases and J dropped 5; count of bases not matched to a gene: 7. The germline V gene encodes CDR1 LGHDT and CDR2 YNNKEL (reference sequence). The CDR3 loop spans 16 amino acids. CDR3 nucleotides: TGTGCCAGCAGCCACACCCGACTAGCGGGAGTGGAGACCCAGTACTTC. Translated, it gives CASSHTRLAGVETQYF.

This clonotype was observed a few times. V gene TRBV10-3 combines with J gene TRBJ1-5; D uncertain. Per germline, CDR1 ENHRY and CDR2 SYGVKD. The V and J ends lost 10 bases and 1 base respectively, with 11 bases between them. The CDR3 has 13 residues. Written as DNA, the CDR3 is TGTGCCACTCTGGGTGGGAGCAATCAGCCCCAGCATTTT. Residues: CATLGGSNQPQHF.

CDR3 DNA sequence: TGTGCCAGCCGTGGAGGCAGGGGATCGAACACTGAAGCTTTCTTT. Amino acid sequence: CASRGGRGSNTEAFF. This chain joins TRBV6-1 and TRBJ1-1; perhaps TRBD1 as D (6 bases). V was shortened by 8 bases and J by 1 base, with 17 bases between the two germline ends. Looked up from germline, CDR1 is MNHNS and CDR2 is SASEGT. CDR3 size: 15 residues.

This clonotype was seen a few times. V usage is TRBV28 and J usage is TRBJ2-7; 7 bases are a match to TRBD2. The CDR3 is 14 amino acids. V gave up 7 bases and J gave up 7 bases; unmatched junction bases: 13. Germline V lookup: CDR1 MDHEN, CDR2 SYDVKM. The CDR3 DNA reads TGTGCCAGCAAGCGGGATTCCCCCTGGGGAGAGCAGTACTTC. Protein: CASKRDSPWGEQYF.

This sequence joins TRBV11-3 and TRBJ2-3; the D gene is possibly TRBD1 (5 bases). The V and J ends lost 1 base and 0 bases respectively, with 11 bases between them. The CDR3 has 16 residues. From germline, CDR1 is SGHNT and CDR2 YENEEA. The CDR3 sequence: CASSLGDSRSTDTQYF. The CDR3 DNA follows: TGTGCCAGCAGCTTAGGAGACAGCCGCAGCACAGATACGCAGTATTTT.

The V and J genes are TRBV7-9 and TRBJ2-3; TRBD1 matches 7 bases. The V and J ends lost 4 bases and 0 bases, in that order; junction bases with no gene match: 7. The CDR3 runs 16 residues. The germline CDR1 and CDR2 sequences are SEHNR and FQNEAQ (reference sequence). CDR3 protein: CASSSTGDTSTDTQYF. In DNA form, the CDR3 reads TGTGCCAGCAGCTCTACAGGGGATACTAGCACAGATACGCAGTATTTT.

This clonotype was picked up a small number of times. The chain has TRBV29-1 and TRBJ2-1, with D unresolved. The CDR3 sequence is 13 residues long. V lost 4 bases, J lost 2 bases, and 9 bases lay in between. Germline CDR1 and CDR2: SQVTM and ANQGSEA. DNA for the CDR3: TGCAGCGTTGGCGGAGAAACCTACAATGAGCAGTTCTTC. This gives the protein CSVGGETYNEQFF.

This clonotype was seen repeatedly, ten times or more. The V call is TRBV12-3 or TRBV12-4, the J call TRBJ2-5, with TRBD2 as a possible D gene (5 bases). The CDR3 loop spans 11 amino acids. Trimming pared 6 bases from V and 5 bases from J, leaving 7 bases between. The CDR3 sequence: CASREVETQYF. In DNA, the CDR3 is TGTGCCAGCAGGGAGGTGGAGACCCAGTACTTC.

This clonotype has a handful of counts. The V and J genes are TRBV5-1 and TRBJ2-1; either TRBD1 or TRBD2 may supply D (5 bases each). Trimming shortened V by 4 bases and J by 2 bases, and 13 bases separated the two germline ends. The germline V gene encodes CDR1 SGHRS and CDR2 YFSETQ. The CDR3 runs 15 residues. The CDR3 region has the DNA TGCGCCAGCAGCGTCCGGGACGTCGCCTACAATGAGCAGTTCTTC. Protein product: CASSVRDVAYNEQFF.

The table lists this clonotype with many counts. This rearrangement joins TRBV11-2 to TRBJ2-2; TRBD2 matches 7 bases. The CDR3 is 15 amino acids. After removal of 1 base from V and 7 bases from J, the junction contained 6 bases not matched to a gene. Germline V gives CDR1 SGHAT, CDR2 FQNNGV. The CDR3 DNA sequence: TGTGCCAGCAGCTTAGGACCGGGGGGTCACGGGGAGCTGTTTTTT. Encoded protein: CASSLGPGGHGELFF.

This clonotype was seen repeatedly, ten times or more. The chain links TRBV28 to TRBJ1-1; D may be TRBD1 (6 bases). This CDR3 spans 18 amino acids. Germline V gene sequence: CDR1 MDHEN, CDR2 SYDVKM. V gave up 4 bases and J gave up 0 bases, with 21 bases separating them. The CDR3: CASSSWGTLHPLNTEAFF. The CDR3 DNA follows: TGTGCCAGCAGTTCTTGGGGGACACTCCATCCCCTGAACACTGAAGCTTTCTTT.

V gene TRBV19 combines with J gene TRBJ1-5; TRBD1 might be the D (5 bases). Germline V gene data show CDR1 as LNHDA and CDR2 as SQIVND (reference sequence). V was shortened by 1 base and J by 1 base, with 8 bases between the two germline ends. This CDR3 contains 15 residues. The DNA for the CDR3 is TGTGCCAGTAGTATAGGGAGGACAAGCAATCAGCCCCAGCATTTT. Translated, it gives CASSIGRTSNQPQHF.

This clonotype was recorded at least ten times. The chain joins TRBV12-3 or TRBV12-4 to TRBJ2-7; possibly TRBD1 or TRBD2 for D (6 bases each). V was trimmed by 1 base and J by 5 bases, leaving 15 bases between them. The CDR3 is 15 residues long. The DNA for the CDR3 is TGTGCCAGCAGTTTAGAAAACAGGGACTCGGACGAGCAGTACTTC. Residues: CASSLENRDSDEQYF.

This clonotype was seen repeatedly, ten times or more. The J gene is TRBJ2-2, the V gene TRBV5-1; D remains unclear. CDR1 is SGHRS and CDR2 is YFSETQ in the germline V gene. The CDR3 length is 16 residues. Trimming removed 4 bases from V and 0 bases from J, with 13 bases in between. The CDR3: CASSPTAAANTGELFF. The CDR3 nucleotides are TGCGCCAGCAGCCCCACCGCTGCAGCGAACACCGGGGAGCTGTTTTTT.

V is TRBV3-1 and J is TRBJ2-1, with TRBD1 matching over 7 bases. CDR1 and CDR2 (germline): LGHDT, YNNKEL (reference sequence). The CDR3 length is 19 residues. V was pared by 5 bases and J by 12 bases, with 28 bases of the junction left unmatched. The CDR3, as DNA: TGTGCCAGCAGCTCCCAAGAGGGGGCCAACCCATACACCCCGAAGGGGCAGTTCTTC. Protein sequence: CASSSQEGANPYTPKGQFF.

This clonotype was counted between two and nine times. The chain joins TRBV7-8 to TRBJ2-3, with 7 bases fitting TRBD1. The CDR3 has 15 residues. With V trimmed by 5 bases and J by 3 bases, 8 bases remained unmatched. Germline V gene lookup returns CDR1 SGHVS and CDR2 FQNEAQ. In DNA, the CDR3 is TGTGCCAGCAGCATTCAGGGGGTTCCAACAGATACGCAGTATTTT. Protein: CASSIQGVPTDTQYF.

The V and J genes are TRBV6-5 and TRBJ2-5, with D unclear. V lost 4 bases to trimming and J lost 5 bases, with 11 bases between them. There are 13 residues in the CDR3. CDR1 and CDR2 (germline): MNHEY, SVGAGI. CDR3 in DNA: TGTGCCAGCAGTTCTCGGAGCCCCGAGACCCAGTACTTC. Amino acid sequence: CASSSRSPETQYF.